Listed below are T cell receptor beta chains from one sample, sequenced in a study of blood T cell repertoires in COVID-19. Produced via immunoSEQ multiplex PCR; TCRdb's table is partial and in-frame only. The table has about 300,000 clones, 70% to 90% seen once. What was sequenced was PBMCs or T cells enriched from blood (not recorded which). Every receptor here comes from a man younger than 45 who had recovered from COVID-19. The CDR3 runs from the conserved cysteine through the conserved F or W. The order of the fields is V gene, D gene, J gene, clone size, CDR3 DNA, CDR3 protein. The D gene is left open where the match is weak. Size is stated for part of the rows, as once, few or many counts, or as a class when the clone is expanded.

TRBV18	TRBD1	TRBJ2-7	.	TGTGCCAGCTCACCTTGGGACAGGCCATCCTACGAGCAGTACTTC	CASSPWDRPSYEQYF
TRBV10-1	.	TRBJ1-1	.	TGCGCCAGCAGTGAGTCTTTAAAGGCCCCGTGGCATCCTGGAGCGAACACTGAAGCTTTCTTT	CASSESLKAPWHPGANTEAFF
TRBV28	TRBD1	TRBJ1-6	.	TGTGCCAGCAGGACGGACAGGGAAAGTTCACCCCTCCACTTT	CASRTDRESSPLHF
TRBV30	.	TRBJ2-7	.	TGTGCCTGGAGAGGGGGGGCCATCTACGAGCAGTACTTC	CAWRGGAIYEQYF
TRBV2	.	TRBJ1-6	.	TGTGCCAGCACGTGGCAGGGGCAAAATTCACCCCTCCACTTT	CASTWQGQNSPLHF
TRBV7-9	.	TRBJ2-5	.	TGTGCCAGCAGCTTATTTCTCCAAGAGACCCAGTACTTC	CASSLFLQETQYF
TRBV9	TRBD1	TRBJ1-1	.	TGTGCCAGCAAAACTATGACAGGGTCCACTGAAGCTTTCTTT	CASKTMTGSTEAFF
TRBV7-9	.	TRBJ1-1	once	TGTGCCAGCAGCCCCGGACTTGAAGCTTTCTTT	CASSPGLEAFF
TRBV9	TRBD1	TRBJ1-1	once	TGTGCCAGCAGGAAAGATCCGACAGGGAAGAACACTGAAGCTTTCTTT	CASRKDPTGKNTEAFF
TRBV29-1	.	TRBJ2-5	.	TGCAGCGTTGAAGGAGGTGAACAAGAGACCCAGTACTTC	CSVEGGEQETQYF
TRBV9	TRBD1	TRBJ2-7	.	TGTGCCAGCAGCGTAGAGAACAGGGGAAGCGAGCAGTACTTC	CASSVENRGSEQYF
TRBV9	TRBD2	TRBJ2-3	.	TGTGCCAGCAGCGTAGCCGGGACTAGCGCTCCAGATACGCAGTATTTT	CASSVAGTSAPDTQYF
TRBV11-2	TRBD1	TRBJ2-7	.	TGTGCCAGCAGCTTAGTGACAGGGGAGTACGAGCAGTACTTC	CASSLVTGEYEQYF
TRBV19	TRBD1	TRBJ1-1	.	TGTGCCAGTAGTCTCCGACAGGGGATTGACACTGAAGCTTTCTTT	CASSLRQGIDTEAFF
TRBV9	.	TRBJ2-7	.	TGTGCCAGCAGCGTAGGGGGCAGAACTTACGAGCAGTACTTC	CASSVGGRTYEQYF
TRBV7-2	.	TRBJ2-5	.	TGTGCCAGCAGCCCTCAGCAAGAGACCCAGTACTTC	CASSPQQETQYF
TRBV4-2	.	TRBJ2-1	.	TGTGCCAGCAGCCAAGATCCGGGGGATCTCTACAATGAGCAGTTCTTC	CASSQDPGDLYNEQFF
TRBV7-9	TRBD1	TRBJ1-2	few	TGTGCCAGCAGCTTAGCCCAGGGGGCGAGTATCTATGGCTACACCTTC	CASSLAQGASIYGYTF
TRBV5-1	.	TRBJ1-2	.	TGCGCCAGCAGCATAGGACAAGACTATGGCTACACCTTC	CASSIGQDYGYTF
TRBV6-2/TRBV6-3	.	TRBJ2-3	.	TGTGCCAGCAGCCCGCGGCGGGATACGCAGTATTTT	CASSPRRDTQYF
TRBV5-4	.	TRBJ1-6	.	TGTGCCAGCAGCCACAGGGAATCAAATTCACCCCTCCACTTT	CASSHRESNSPLHF
TRBV6-5	.	TRBJ2-7	once	TGTGCCAGCAGCGACGGGACATGGGCTTACGAGCAGTACTTC	CASSDGTWAYEQYF
TRBV3-1/TRBV3-2	.	TRBJ2-3	once	TGTGCCAGCAGCCAAGTAGTAGATACGCAGTATTTT	CASSQVVDTQYF
TRBV6-5	TRBD2	TRBJ2-7	.	TGTGCCAGCAGTTACTTAACTAGCGGGGGTTACGAGCAGTACTTC	CASSYLTSGGYEQYF
TRBV9	.	TRBJ1-1	.	TGTGCCAGCAGCAAAACAAGTAACACTGAAGCTTTCTTT	CASSKTSNTEAFF
TRBV24-1	.	TRBJ1-2	.	TGTGCCACCGCCGCCGGGAGCAGCTATGGCTACACCTTC	CATAAGSSYGYTF
TRBV5-1	.	TRBJ1-1	few	TGCGCCAGCAGCTTGGCGTTGGGTCGCGGCACTGAAGCTTTCTTT	CASSLALGRGTEAFF
TRBV20-1	.	TRBJ2-5	.	TGCAGTGCTAGTGTGGGGGGGGGCCTAGAGACCCAGTACTTC	CSASVGGGLETQYF
TRBV4-2	TRBD1	TRBJ2-7	.	TGTGCCAGCAGCCAAGGCGCACAGGGGAGTTACGAGCAGTACTTC	CASSQGAQGSYEQYF
TRBV3-1/TRBV3-2	TRBD1	TRBJ2-7	few	TGTGCCAGCAGCCTATGGACAGGTTGCAACGAGCAGTACTTC	CASSLWTGCNEQYF
TRBV7-8	TRBD1	TRBJ2-7	.	TGTGCCAGCAGCTTATTTCCAGGACAGGGCTACGAGCAGTACTTC	CASSLFPGQGYEQYF
TRBV19	.	TRBJ1-1	once	TGTGCCAGTAGTAACGCTCGGGGGGCTTTCTTT	CASSNARGAFF
TRBV5-5	.	TRBJ1-6	.	TGTGCCAGCAGCCTTCCGGACTCCCGAAGCCGAAATTCACCCCTCCACTTT	CASSLPDSRSRNSPLHF
TRBV11-2	TRBD2	TRBJ2-7	.	TGTGCCAGCAGCTCCCGGAACACGGGGGGCTACGAGCAGTACTTC	CASSSRNTGGYEQYF
TRBV20-1	.	TRBJ1-1	once	TGCAGTGCTAGTTATGAGACAGTCGCCCGTGGTGAAGCTTTCTTT	CSASYETVARGEAFF
TRBV19	.	TRBJ1-4	.	TGTGCCAGTCAAATGACCCCAGGTAGCCGGGGAGGGGAGAATGAAAAACTGTTTTTT	CASQMTPGSRGGENEKLFF
TRBV10-3	TRBD2	TRBJ2-3	.	TGTGCCTCTCTAGCGGGGACCTTCACAGATACGCAGTATTTT	CASLAGTFTDTQYF
TRBV6-5	.	TRBJ1-1	.	TGTGCCAGCAGTTACTCTGGGGGGAGGAACACTGAAGCTTTCTTT	CASSYSGGRNTEAFF
TRBV19	TRBD1	TRBJ1-2	.	TGTGCCAGTAGCCCGGACAGGACTTATGGCTACACCTTC	CASSPDRTYGYTF
TRBV3-1/TRBV3-2	TRBD1	TRBJ2-1	.	TGTGCCAGCAGCCAGGGACAGGGGGCGCGAAATGAGCAGTTCTTC	CASSQGQGARNEQFF
TRBV3-1/TRBV3-2	TRBD1	TRBJ1-2	.	TGTGCCAGCAGCCAGTCTAGGGACAGTGGCTACACCTTC	CASSQSRDSGYTF
TRBV19	.	TRBJ2-3	.	TGTGCCAGCCGATACAGGGAGGGTGGCACAGATACGCAGTATTTT	CASRYREGGTDTQYF
TRBV6-6	TRBD1	TRBJ2-2	.	TGTGCCAGCAGTCAGTTTACAGGGGGCGCGAACACCGGGGAGCTGTTTTTT	CASSQFTGGANTGELFF
TRBV11-3	TRBD2	TRBJ2-3	.	TGTGCCAGCAGCTTAGGGGCTAGCGGGGGCCCAAGCACAGATACGCAGTATTTT	CASSLGASGGPSTDTQYF
TRBV30	TRBD1	TRBJ1-1	.	TGTGCCTGGAGGGGGGACGACAGGGAAGGTGAAGCTTTCTTT	CAWRGDDREGEAFF
TRBV12-3/TRBV12-4	TRBD2	TRBJ2-3	.	TGTGCCAGCAGGGCGGGGGGCCGTGATACGCAGTATTTT	CASRAGGRDTQYF
TRBV27	.	TRBJ1-2	.	TGTGCCAGCAGTTTTTTATCGGAAACAGCTTATGGCTACACCTTC	CASSFLSETAYGYTF
TRBV10-1	.	TRBJ2-7	.	TGCGCCAGCAGTGAGCCGGTACTATTCAGTATCCGAGACGAGCAGTACTTC	CASSEPVLFSIRDEQYF
TRBV5-4	TRBD1	TRBJ2-1	.	TGTGCCAGCAGCCTGGACAGGGGGGTTTACAATGAGCAGTTCTTC	CASSLDRGVYNEQFF
TRBV5-1	.	TRBJ2-1	.	TGCGCCAGCAGCTGGGGAAGCGGATCCTACAATGAGCAGTTCTTC	CASSWGSGSYNEQFF
TRBV30	TRBD1	TRBJ2-5	once	TGTGCCTGGGACCGACAGGGGGCAAGGGAGACCCAGTACTTC	CAWDRQGARETQYF
TRBV29-1	.	TRBJ2-5	.	TGCAGCCACAGACGGGAGCAAGAGACCCAGTACTTC	CSHRREQETQYF
TRBV7-8	.	TRBJ2-6	.	TGTGCCAGCAGCGTGCGTACCGGGGGCTCTGGGGCCAACGTCCTGACTTTC	CASSVRTGGSGANVLTF
TRBV7-9	TRBD1	TRBJ1-1	.	TGTGCCAGCAGCTTAAGGGGACAGGGGAACACTGAAGCTTTCTTT	CASSLRGQGNTEAFF
TRBV27	TRBD1	TRBJ2-5	few	TGTGCCAGCAGTCGCTATGACAGGGACGAAGAGACCCAGTACTTC	CASSRYDRDEETQYF